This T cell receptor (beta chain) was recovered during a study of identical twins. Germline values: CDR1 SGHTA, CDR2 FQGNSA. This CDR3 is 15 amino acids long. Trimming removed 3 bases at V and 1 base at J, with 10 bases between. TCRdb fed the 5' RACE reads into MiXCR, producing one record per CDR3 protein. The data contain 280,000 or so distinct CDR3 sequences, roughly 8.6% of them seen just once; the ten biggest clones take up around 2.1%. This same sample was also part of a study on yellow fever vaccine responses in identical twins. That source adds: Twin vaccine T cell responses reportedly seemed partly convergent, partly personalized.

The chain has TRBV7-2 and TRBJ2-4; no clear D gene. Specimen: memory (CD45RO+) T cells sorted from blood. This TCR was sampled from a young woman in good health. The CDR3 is CASSFLVGAKNIQYF. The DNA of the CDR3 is TGTGCCAGCAGCTTCTTGGTTGGGGCCAAAAACATTCAGTACTTC.